These 3 T cell receptor beta chains share one sample of origin, sequenced in a study of T cell responses to AZD1222 COVID-19 vaccine. The table came from immunoSEQ multiplex PCR; TCRdb's copy has only in-frame clones and leaves some out. The data contain over 110,000 clones, about 90% of them singletons. The sequencing here drew on peripheral blood, taken 28 days after the second AZD1222 dose. These receptors were collected from an adult who received the AZD1222 COVID-19 vaccine.

V usage is TRBV3-1 (or the pseudogene TRBV3-2) and J usage is TRBJ2-1; D uncertain. Per the germline V gene, CDR1 is LGHDT and CDR2 is YNNKEL (reference sequence). V lost 0 bases and J lost 9, with 6 bases in between. CDR3 length equals 12 residues. CDR3 coding DNA: TGTGCCAGCAGCCAAGATCCGGTTGAGCAGTTCTTC. As protein: CASSQDPVEQFF.

J is TRBJ2-7 and V is TRBV5-6; D gene ambiguous. This CDR3 has 11 amino acids. V was pared by 0 bases and J by 4 bases, with 2 bases between. CDR1 and CDR2 (germline): SGHDT, YYEEEE. CDR3 in amino acids: CASSLEYEQYF. CDR3 DNA sequence: TGTGCCAGCAGCTTGGAATACGAGCAGTACTTC.

The chain combines TRBV30 with TRBJ1-2; TRBD1 might be the D (6 bases). The CDR3 runs 16 residues. Trimming removed 0 bases at V and 3 bases at J, with 17 bases between. CDR1 and CDR2 from the germline V gene are GTSNPN and SVGIG (reference sequence). The CDR3 here is CAWSVYKGVPDYGYTF. CDR3 DNA sequence: TGTGCCTGGAGTGTTTATAAGGGGGTCCCGGACTATGGCTACACCTTC.